The clone carrying this T cell receptor beta chain was seen many times. Its specificity is not known. MiXCR, run by TCRdb on the RACE reads, gives a single entry per CDR3 protein. Seen here are 120,000 to 150,000 distinct CDR3 sequences, over 9.5% observed once, and the top ten hold 1.1% to 1.5%. The time point here: patch test 2, 6 weeks after DPC sensitization. Documented treatment: therapeutic diphenylcyclopropenone sensitization with weekly scalp DPC. The data were taken from a study of human T cells and chemical hapten exposure. Study-level information: Weekly administration of diphenylcyclopropenone to the scalp of patients continued throughout the roughly 22-week study.

In germline, CDR1 is SGHVS, CDR2 FQNEAQ. The CDR3 has 11 amino acids. Trimming pared 6 bases from V and 15 bases from J, leaving 15 bases between. Findings and limits, study-wide: With regard to DPC sensitization, TCRs above 1 in 1000 frequency did not change. Alopecia was present in the donors, so their immune response may differ from healthy people's.

The sequences come from whole blood, collected in connection with sensitization to the hapten diphenylcyclopropenone (DPC). The chain couples TRBV7-8 to TRBJ2-1; D is possibly TRBD1 or TRBD2 (5 bases each). This receptor was taken from a woman aged 45-60 years with alopecia areata. Some clones in this sample may be carry-over from other donors' samples. The CDR3 sequence: CASRNRDGTFF. CDR3 DNA: TGTGCCAGCAGGAACCGGGACGGAACGTTCTTC.